This TCR beta chain was captured by sequencing in a study of blood T cell repertoires in COVID-19 (dated by TCRdb to about 2020). About the full investigation: The collaborator samples originated in the United States, Italy and Spain and spanned the acute and convalescent phases of COVID-19. The material from the prospective study consisted of cDNA or gDNA derived from T cells, B-cell-depleted T cells, or PBMCs. Subjects who had been exposed to COVID-19, were actively infected with it, or had recovered from it provided the deeply sampled blood TCRbeta repertoires that made up the dataset. A freely available public database, intended as a resource for researchers studying the immune response to SARS-CoV-2, is where the repertoires were released. Samples were obtained from the ongoing ImmuneRACE study (first 160 participants) and from 1,254 subjects provided by 6 global collaborators. Nearly every sample came with metadata listing a de-identified subject ID, COVID-19 status, age in years and sex. Where HLA class I and class II types were available, the types were taken from metadata supplied by the sample provider, not from assay-based typing. The investigation overall reported the following: How much clinical and demographic metadata was included differed by source and by participant, and the metadata was provided uncurated.

TCRbeta CDR3 regions were amplified from genomic DNA using the immunoSEQ Assay, a bias-controlled multiplex PCR. Regarding the original processing steps: The number of nucleated cells in each sample was estimated by amplification of reference gene primers within the assay. To quantify the absolute abundance of each unique TCRbeta CDR3 rearrangement, sequence reads were collapsed and filtered. For each sample, productive Simpson clonality was calculated by taking the square root of Simpson's diversity index across productive rearrangements. TCRdb took this table from immuneACCESS and kept in-frame rearrangements with V and J called. Such tables lack part of the clones; where checked against another copy, unresolved V genes explain under half of the gap, and the rest is unexplained. V and J calls and clone size come straight from that table; D and trimming were deduced from the DNA. In all, the sample holds about 160,000 clones, and 70% to 90% of those were seen once. The ten top clones hold 4.5% to 7.5% of the sample.

The count of this clone is one. Its recognized antigen is unknown. No base quality information exists; no much larger clone differs at one position. In the prospective study, participants were about 18 to 100 years old, resided in approximately 25 geographic areas of the United States, and were enrolled through a virtual design. To assign participants to cohorts, the prospective study relied on clinical history that participants themselves reported in a screening survey and a study questionnaire. Recovered participants in ImmuneRACE Cohort 3 were defined by two consecutive negative NP/OP PCR tests, clearance by a healthcare professional, or resolution of symptoms. Each participant in the prospective study had whole blood, serum and a nasopharyngeal or oropharyngeal swab collected by mobile phlebotomists. Prospective study participants could optionally give additional blood draws and questionnaires over a roughly two-month period. Before DNA extraction, prospective study blood samples were shipped either frozen or at room temperature.

The specimen was PBMCs or T cells enriched from blood (not recorded which). This TCR was sampled from a man aged 35 to 55 who had recovered from COVID-19.

CDR3 loop: CASSPGGHFQETQYF. The nucleotides read TGCGCCAGCAGCCCGGGGGGACACTTCCAAGAGACCCAGTACTTC. This receptor chain uses TRBV5-1 and TRBJ2-5; D gene: possibly TRBD2, on 7 matching bases. V and J lose 4 bases and 1 base, and a span of 14 bases separates them. CDR1 and CDR2 are read off the germline V gene as SGHRS and YFSETQ. Counted from cysteine to phenylalanine, this CDR3 has 15 amino acids. Here the CDR3 DNA is all that survives: 45 bases in frame from base 1.